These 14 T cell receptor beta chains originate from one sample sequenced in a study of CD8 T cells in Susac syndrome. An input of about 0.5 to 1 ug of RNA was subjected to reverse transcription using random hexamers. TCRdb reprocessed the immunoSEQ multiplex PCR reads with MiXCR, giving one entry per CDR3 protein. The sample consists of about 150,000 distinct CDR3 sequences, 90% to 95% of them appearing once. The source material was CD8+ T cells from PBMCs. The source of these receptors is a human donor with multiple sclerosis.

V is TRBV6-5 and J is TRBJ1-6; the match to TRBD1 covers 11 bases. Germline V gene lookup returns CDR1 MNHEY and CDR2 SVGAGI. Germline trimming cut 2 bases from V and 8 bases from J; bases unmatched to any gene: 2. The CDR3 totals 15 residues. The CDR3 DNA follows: TGTGCCAGCAGTTACGGGACAGGGGGAGATTCACCCCTCCACTTT. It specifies CASSYGTGGDSPLHF.

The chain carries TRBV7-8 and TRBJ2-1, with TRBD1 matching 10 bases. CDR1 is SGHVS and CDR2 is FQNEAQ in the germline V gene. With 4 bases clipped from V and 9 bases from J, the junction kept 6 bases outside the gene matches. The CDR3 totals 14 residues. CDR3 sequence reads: CASSSTGGWGEQFF. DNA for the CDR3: TGTGCCAGCAGCTCGACAGGGGGCTGGGGTGAGCAGTTCTTC.

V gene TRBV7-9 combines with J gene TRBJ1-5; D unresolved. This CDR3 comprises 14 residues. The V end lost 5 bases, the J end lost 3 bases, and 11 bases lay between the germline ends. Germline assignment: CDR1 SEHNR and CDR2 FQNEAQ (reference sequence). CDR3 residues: CASSLIGLNQPQHF. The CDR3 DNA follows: TGTGCCAGCAGCCTCATTGGTCTCAATCAGCCCCAGCATTTT.

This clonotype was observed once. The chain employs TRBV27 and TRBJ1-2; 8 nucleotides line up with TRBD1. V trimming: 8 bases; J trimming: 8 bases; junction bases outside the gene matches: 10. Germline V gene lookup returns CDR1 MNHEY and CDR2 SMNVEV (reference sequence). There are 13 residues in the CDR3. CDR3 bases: TGTGCCAGCCTCGGACAGGGAGATTCGGGCTACACCTTC. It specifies CASLGQGDSGYTF.

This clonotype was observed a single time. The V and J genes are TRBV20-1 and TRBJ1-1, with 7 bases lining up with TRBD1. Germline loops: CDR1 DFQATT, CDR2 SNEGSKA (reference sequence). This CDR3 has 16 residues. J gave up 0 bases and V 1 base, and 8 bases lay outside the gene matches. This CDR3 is CSARGGGNRMNTEAFF. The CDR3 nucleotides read TGCAGTGCTAGAGGAGGGGGCAATCGAATGAACACTGAAGCTTTCTTT.

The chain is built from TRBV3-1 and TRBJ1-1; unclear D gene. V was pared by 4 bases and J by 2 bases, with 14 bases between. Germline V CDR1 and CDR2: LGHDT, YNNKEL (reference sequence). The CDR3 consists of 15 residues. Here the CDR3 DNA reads TGTGCCAGCAGCCCGCTTGAGGGATATAACACTGAAGCTTTCTTT. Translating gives CASSPLEGYNTEAFF. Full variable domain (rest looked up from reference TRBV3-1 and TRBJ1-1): DTAVSQTPKYLVTQMGNDKSIKCEQNLGHDTMYWYKQDSKKFLKIMFSYNNKELIINETVPNRFSPKSPDKAHLNLHINSLELGDSAVYFCASSPLEGYNTEAFFGQGTRLTVV.

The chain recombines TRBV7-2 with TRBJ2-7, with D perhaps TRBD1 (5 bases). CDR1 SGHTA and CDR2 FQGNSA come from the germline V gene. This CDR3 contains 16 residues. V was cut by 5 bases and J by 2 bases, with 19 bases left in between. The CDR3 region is CASSVGHRMIPYEQYF. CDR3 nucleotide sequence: TGTGCCAGCAGCGTCGGACATCGTATGATTCCCTACGAGCAGTACTTC.

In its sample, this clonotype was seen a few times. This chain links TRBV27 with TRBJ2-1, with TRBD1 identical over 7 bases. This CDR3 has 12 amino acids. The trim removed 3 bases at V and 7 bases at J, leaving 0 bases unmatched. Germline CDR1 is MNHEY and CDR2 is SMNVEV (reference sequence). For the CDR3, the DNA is TGTGCCAGCAGTTTGGACAGGAATGAGCAGTTCTTC. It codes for CASSLDRNEQFF.

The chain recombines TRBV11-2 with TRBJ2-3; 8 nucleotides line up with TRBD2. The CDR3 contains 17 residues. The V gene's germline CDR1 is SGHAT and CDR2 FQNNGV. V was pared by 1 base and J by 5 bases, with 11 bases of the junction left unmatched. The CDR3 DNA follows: TGTGCCAGCAGCTTAGTTAACCGGGGGGGCGAGGAAGATACGCAGTATTTT. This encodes CASSLVNRGGEEDTQYF. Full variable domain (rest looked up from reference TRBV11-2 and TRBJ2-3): EAGVAQSPRYKIIEKRQSVAFWCNPISGHATLYWYQQILGQGPKLLIQFQNNGVVDDSQLPKDRFSAERLKGVDSTLKIQPAKLEDSAVYLCASSLVNRGGEEDTQYFGPGTRLTVL.

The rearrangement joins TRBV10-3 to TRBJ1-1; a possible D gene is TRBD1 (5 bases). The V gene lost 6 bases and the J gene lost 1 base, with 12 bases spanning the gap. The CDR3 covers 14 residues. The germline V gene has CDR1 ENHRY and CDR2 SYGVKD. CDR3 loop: CAISGGQSNTEAFF. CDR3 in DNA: TGTGCCATCAGCGGTGGACAATCGAACACTGAAGCTTTCTTT.

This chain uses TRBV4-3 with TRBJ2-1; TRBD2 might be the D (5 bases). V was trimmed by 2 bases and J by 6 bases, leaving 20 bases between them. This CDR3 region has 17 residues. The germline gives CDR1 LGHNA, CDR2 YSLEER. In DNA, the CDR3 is TGCGCCAGCAGCCAAACCAATTGGGCGGGTCTTCCCAATGAGCAGTTCTTC. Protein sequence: CASSQTNWAGLPNEQFF.

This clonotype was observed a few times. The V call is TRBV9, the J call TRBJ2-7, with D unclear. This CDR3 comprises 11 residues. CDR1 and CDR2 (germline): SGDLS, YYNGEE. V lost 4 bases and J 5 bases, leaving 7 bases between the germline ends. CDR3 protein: CASSPGNEQYF. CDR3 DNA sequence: TGTGCCAGCAGCCCTGGGAACGAGCAGTACTTC.

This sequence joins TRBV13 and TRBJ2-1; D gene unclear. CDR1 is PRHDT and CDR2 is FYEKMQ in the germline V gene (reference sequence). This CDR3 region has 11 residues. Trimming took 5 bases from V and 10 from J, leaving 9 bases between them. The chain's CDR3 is CASSGSWEQFF. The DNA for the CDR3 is TGTGCCAGCAGCGGCAGTTGGGAGCAGTTCTTC.

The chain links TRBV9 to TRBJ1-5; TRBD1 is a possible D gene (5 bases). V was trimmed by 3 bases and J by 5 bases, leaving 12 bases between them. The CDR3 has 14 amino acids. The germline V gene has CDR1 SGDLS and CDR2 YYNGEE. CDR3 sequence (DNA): TGTGCCAGCAGCGAGGGGAGTGGTCATCAGCCCCAGCATTTT. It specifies CASSEGSGHQPQHF.